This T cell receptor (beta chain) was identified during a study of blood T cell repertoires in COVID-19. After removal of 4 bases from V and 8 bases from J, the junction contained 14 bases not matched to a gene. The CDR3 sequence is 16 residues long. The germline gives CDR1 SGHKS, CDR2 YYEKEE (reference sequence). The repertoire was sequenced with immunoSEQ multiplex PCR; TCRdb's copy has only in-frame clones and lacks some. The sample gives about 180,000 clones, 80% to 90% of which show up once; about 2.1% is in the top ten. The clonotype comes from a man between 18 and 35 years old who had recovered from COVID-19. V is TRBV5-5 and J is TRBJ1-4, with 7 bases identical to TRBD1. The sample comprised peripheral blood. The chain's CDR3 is CASSPWDSGLEEKLFF. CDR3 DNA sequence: TGTGCCAGCAGCCCCTGGGACAGCGGCCTGGAAGAAAAACTGTTTTTT. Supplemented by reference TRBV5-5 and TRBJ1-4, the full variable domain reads DAGVTQSPTHLIKTRGQQVTLRCSPISGHKSVSWYQQVLGQGPQFIFQYYEKEERGRGNFPDRFSARQFPNYSSELNVNALLLGDSALYLCASSPWDSGLEEKLFFGSGTQLSVL.